What follows are 6 T cell receptor beta chains derived from one specimen sequenced in a study of molecular identifiers for immune sequencing clone quantification. TCRdb redid the calling of the PCR reads with MiXCR, one entry per CDR3 protein. The data hold 45,000 to 55,000 distinct CDR3 sequences, with about a third observed a single time. The specimen was naive CD8+ T cells from blood, with Jurkat cell RNA spiked in. Described subset: FACS-sorted CD8+CD4-CCR7+CD45RA+ naive T cells. Receptors originate from a human donor in good health. Some libraries in this study had Jurkat cell RNA spiked in.

To note about this clonotype: This sequence may be a read error, since a much larger clone differs from it by one base. In DNA, the CDR3 is TGTGCCAGCAGCTTCCTACACAGCGCTGGTACGCAGTATTTT. As protein: CASSFLHSAGTQYF. This chain uses TRBV7-9 with TRBJ2-3; D remains unclear. Germline V lookup: CDR1 SEHNR, CDR2 FQNEAQ (reference sequence). This CDR3 has 14 amino acids. Trimming pared 3 bases from V and 8 bases from J, leaving 15 bases between.

This clonotype has just one count. One base away lies a much larger clone, so this may be a sequencing read error. This CDR3 reads CASCLEKTAWQETQYF. Here the CDR3 DNA reads TGTGCCAGCTGCTTAGAGAAGACCGCGTGGCAAGAGACCCAGTACTTC. The chain links TRBV7-6 to TRBJ2-5; D is uncertain. Germline V gene sequence: CDR1 SGHVS, CDR2 FNYEAQ. There are 16 residues in the CDR3.

A remark on this clonotype: A junction boundary mismatches the germline segment, possibly from a read error. The rearrangement joins TRBV2 to TRBJ2-7; a possible D gene is TRBD2 (7 bases). The CDR3 is made up of 13 amino acids. Germline V CDR1 and CDR2: SNHLY, FYNNEI. CDR3 nucleotides: TGTGCCTGCAGTGGAGGGGGGGCCTACGAGCAGTACTTC. This gives the protein CACSGGGAYEQYF.

This clonotype was picked up a small number of times. The CDR3 coding sequence is TGCAGTGCTGGAGGGACTAGCGGGAGAACCTCCATGTACGAGCAGTACTTC. Its protein product is CSAGGTSGRTSMYEQYF. This chain joins TRBV20-1 and TRBJ2-7; TRBD2 matches 14 bases. V lost 5 bases and J lost 4; bases outside the gene matches: 13. Germline V lookup: CDR1 DFQATT, CDR2 SNEGSKA (reference sequence). This CDR3 contains 17 residues.

This clonotype was observed many times. J is TRBJ1-5 and V is TRBV9, with D uncertain. The germline gives CDR1 SGDLS, CDR2 YYNGEE. V lost 1 base to trimming and J lost 3 bases, with 11 bases between them. The CDR3 totals 15 residues. The CDR3, as DNA: TGTGCCAGCAGCGTATACGGGGTCCCCAATCAGCCCCAGCATTTT. Translating it yields CASSVYGVPNQPQHF.

In its sample, this clonotype was seen a few times. Mismatch with germline at one junction end may stem from a read error. This chain uses TRBV3-1 with TRBJ2-7; the D gene is possibly TRBD2 (7 bases). CDR1 is LGHDT, CDR2 YNNKEL, per germline (reference sequence). This CDR3 is built from 16 residues. CDR3 sequence reads: CASSHPPWTVGLVVLF. The CDR3 DNA is TGTGCCAGCAGCCACCCTCCCTGGACAGTCGGACTAGTAGTACTCTTC.